These T cell receptor beta chains were read from a single sample in a study of read filtering for tumor transcriptome and immune sequencing. TCRdb fed the reads into MiXCR, producing one record per CDR3 protein. The sample records 75,000 to 95,000 distinct CDR3 sequences, 9% to 15% being singletons. Sequenced material: a population of CD138-negative cells sorted from bone marrow. The receptors come from a donor at least 40 years old with multiple myeloma. The CDR3 runs from the conserved cysteine through the conserved F or W. A D gene is named only where the DNA matches it firmly. Not every row has a clone size; where given, it reads once, few, many or a size class.

clone_size: many; j_call: TRBJ2-7; d_call: .; v_call: TRBV5-1; cdr3_nt: TGCGCCAGCAGCTTGGATGGCCTAGCGACCTACGAGCAGTACTTC; cdr3_aa: CASSLDGLATYEQYF
clone_size: many; j_call: TRBJ2-7; d_call: TRBD2; v_call: TRBV11-2; cdr3_nt: TGTGCCAGCAGCTCGATACGAGGAACTAGCGGGGGACCACAAGAGCAGTACTTC; cdr3_aa: CASSSIRGTSGGPQEQYF
clone_size: .; j_call: TRBJ2-1; d_call: .; v_call: TRBV11-2; cdr3_nt: TGTGCCAGCAGCATCGGACGGGATTGGGGGGAGCAGTTCTTC; cdr3_aa: CASSIGRDWGEQFF
clone_size: many; j_call: TRBJ2-1; d_call: .; v_call: TRBV28; cdr3_nt: TGTGCCAGCAGTTCGGATAAGCAGTTCTTC; cdr3_aa: CASSSDKQFF
clone_size: many; j_call: TRBJ2-3; d_call: TRBD1; v_call: TRBV7-9; cdr3_nt: TGTGCCAGCAGCCCTAACAGGGGGAGCACAGATACGCAGTATTTT; cdr3_aa: CASSPNRGSTDTQYF
clone_size: many; j_call: TRBJ2-5; d_call: .; v_call: TRBV20-1; cdr3_nt: TGCAGTGCTAGAGGCTACCGGGACAACCAAGAGACCCAGTACTTC; cdr3_aa: CSARGYRDNQETQYF
clone_size: many; j_call: TRBJ2-6; d_call: .; v_call: TRBV2; cdr3_nt: TGTGCCAGCAGTGCTGCCTCCCCCTCTGGGGCCAACGTCCTGACTTTC; cdr3_aa: CASSAASPSGANVLTF
clone_size: few; j_call: TRBJ1-5; d_call: .; v_call: TRBV5-1; cdr3_nt: TGCGCCAGCAGCCCGGGAGAAAATCAGCCCCAGCATTTT; cdr3_aa: CASSPGENQPQHF
clone_size: .; j_call: TRBJ2-2; d_call: .; v_call: TRBV14; cdr3_nt: TGTGCCAGCAGCCATAGACACACCGGGGAGCTGTTTTTT; cdr3_aa: CASSHRHTGELFF
clone_size: many; j_call: TRBJ2-2; d_call: TRBD1; v_call: TRBV5-1; cdr3_nt: TGCGCCAGCAGCCTGTCAGGACAGGGGATTTCGGGGGAGCTGTTTTTT; cdr3_aa: CASSLSGQGISGELFF
clone_size: many; j_call: TRBJ2-5; d_call: .; v_call: TRBV2; cdr3_nt: TGTGCCAGCAGCGTTTCTAACCAAGAGACCCAGTACTTC; cdr3_aa: CASSVSNQETQYF
clone_size: many; j_call: TRBJ1-6; d_call: .; v_call: TRBV12-3/TRBV12-4; cdr3_nt: TGTGCCAGCAGCGGACAGCACAATTCACCCCTCCACTTT; cdr3_aa: CASSGQHNSPLHF
clone_size: .; j_call: TRBJ2-1; d_call: TRBD2; v_call: TRBV20-1; cdr3_nt: TGCGGTGCTAGTCGGAATAGCGGGTCCAATGAGCAGTTCTTC; cdr3_aa: CGASRNSGSNEQFF
clone_size: many; j_call: TRBJ2-2; d_call: TRBD1; v_call: TRBV5-1; cdr3_nt: TGCGCCAGCAGCTCACAGGGACAGGAGGCCGGGGAGCTGTTTTTT; cdr3_aa: CASSSQGQEAGELFF
clone_size: many; j_call: TRBJ2-2; d_call: TRBD2; v_call: TRBV6-6; cdr3_nt: TGTGCCAGCAGTTACGGTCCTAGCGGGAACACCGGGGAGCTGTTTTTT; cdr3_aa: CASSYGPSGNTGELFF
clone_size: many; j_call: TRBJ1-5; d_call: TRBD1; v_call: TRBV6-2/TRBV6-3; cdr3_nt: TGTGCCAGCAGACCGACAGTCGGGACAGGGGTCTATAGCAATCAGCCCCAGCATTTT; cdr3_aa: CASRPTVGTGVYSNQPQHF
clone_size: many; j_call: TRBJ2-1; d_call: TRBD2; v_call: TRBV5-1; cdr3_nt: TGCGCCAGCAGCGTGCAGGCGGGAGGCCAGAATGAGCAGTTCTTC; cdr3_aa: CASSVQAGGQNEQFF
clone_size: many; j_call: TRBJ1-1; d_call: .; v_call: TRBV12-3/TRBV12-4; cdr3_nt: TGTGCCAGCAGTTTAATCGGGGAAGCTTTCTTT; cdr3_aa: CASSLIGEAFF
clone_size: many; j_call: TRBJ2-1; d_call: TRBD2; v_call: TRBV12-3/TRBV12-4; cdr3_nt: TGTGCCAGCAGTCCAGTGGGACTAGCGGGAGGCGAGCAGTTCTTC; cdr3_aa: CASSPVGLAGGEQFF
clone_size: many; j_call: TRBJ1-1; d_call: .; v_call: TRBV6-1; cdr3_nt: TGTGCCAGCAGTCCCCGACCGGACACTGAAGCTTTCTTT; cdr3_aa: CASSPRPDTEAFF
clone_size: many; j_call: TRBJ1-5; d_call: .; v_call: TRBV6-2/TRBV6-3; cdr3_nt: TGTGCCAGCCGGGTTAGCAATCAGCCCCAGCATTTT; cdr3_aa: CASRVSNQPQHF
clone_size: few; j_call: TRBJ1-5; d_call: .; v_call: TRBV11-2; cdr3_nt: TGTGCCAGCAGCTTCGCCGGAAATCAGCCCCAGCATTTT; cdr3_aa: CASSFAGNQPQHF
clone_size: many; j_call: TRBJ2-1; d_call: .; v_call: TRBV11-2; cdr3_nt: TGTGCCAGCAGCTTAGACTATAATGGAGAGCAGTTCTTC; cdr3_aa: CASSLDYNGEQFF
clone_size: many; j_call: TRBJ2-3; d_call: TRBD2; v_call: TRBV6-1; cdr3_nt: TGTGCCAGCAGTAGGGGGCTGGCTAGCGGGAGAGCAGATACGCAGTATTTT; cdr3_aa: CASSRGLASGRADTQYF
clone_size: many; j_call: TRBJ2-1; d_call: .; v_call: TRBV12-3/TRBV12-4; cdr3_nt: TGTGCCAGCACTCCCTTGAGCTCCTACAATGAGCAGTTCTTC; cdr3_aa: CASTPLSSYNEQFF
clone_size: many; j_call: TRBJ2-1; d_call: TRBD1; v_call: TRBV20-1; cdr3_nt: TGCAGTGCTAGAGTCCTCGGGACAGCCTACAATGAGCAGTTCTTC; cdr3_aa: CSARVLGTAYNEQFF
clone_size: .; j_call: TRBJ2-1; d_call: TRBD2; v_call: TRBV18; cdr3_nt: TGTGCCAGCTCACCACCAGGCGGCGGGAGCTCCTGCGATGAGCAGTTCTTC; cdr3_aa: CASSPPGGGSSCDEQFF
clone_size: many; j_call: TRBJ2-5; d_call: TRBD2; v_call: TRBV5-1; cdr3_nt: TGCGCCAGCAGCTTGGACGAATTAGCGGGAAGACAAGAGACCCAGTACTTC; cdr3_aa: CASSLDELAGRQETQYF
clone_size: many; j_call: TRBJ1-1; d_call: .; v_call: TRBV18; cdr3_nt: TGTGCCAGCTCATCAACTAATGGGAACACTGAAGCTTTCTTT; cdr3_aa: CASSSTNGNTEAFF
clone_size: many; j_call: TRBJ1-4; d_call: .; v_call: TRBV28; cdr3_nt: TGTGCCAGCAGTATATTCGAGGGGGTTGCAACTAATGAAAAACTGTTTTTT; cdr3_aa: CASSIFEGVATNEKLFF
clone_size: many; j_call: TRBJ2-5; d_call: .; v_call: TRBV6-1; cdr3_nt: TGTGCCAGTGGGGCGCGGGGACAAGAGACCCAGTACTTC; cdr3_aa: CASGARGQETQYF
clone_size: many; j_call: TRBJ2-3; d_call: TRBD2; v_call: TRBV11-3; cdr3_nt: TGTGCCAGCAGCTTAGATGGGACTAGCGGCACAGATACGCAGTATTTT; cdr3_aa: CASSLDGTSGTDTQYF
clone_size: many; j_call: TRBJ2-1; d_call: TRBD2; v_call: TRBV29-1; cdr3_nt: TGCAGCGTTGAGCGGGAGATCTCCTACAATGAGCAGTTCTTC; cdr3_aa: CSVEREISYNEQFF